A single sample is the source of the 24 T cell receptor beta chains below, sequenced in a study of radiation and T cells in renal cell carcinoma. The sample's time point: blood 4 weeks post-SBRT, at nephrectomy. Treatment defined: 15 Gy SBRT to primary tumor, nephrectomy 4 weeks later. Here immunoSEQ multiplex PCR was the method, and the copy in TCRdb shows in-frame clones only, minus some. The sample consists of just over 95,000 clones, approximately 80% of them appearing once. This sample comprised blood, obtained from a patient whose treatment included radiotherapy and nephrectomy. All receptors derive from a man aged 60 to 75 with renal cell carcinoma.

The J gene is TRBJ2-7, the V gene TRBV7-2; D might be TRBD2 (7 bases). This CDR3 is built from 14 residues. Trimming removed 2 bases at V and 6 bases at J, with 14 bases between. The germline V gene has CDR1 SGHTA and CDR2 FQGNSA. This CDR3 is CASSLQGSGTEQYF. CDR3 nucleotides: TGTGCCAGCAGCTTACAGGGGAGCGGGACCGAGCAGTACTTC.

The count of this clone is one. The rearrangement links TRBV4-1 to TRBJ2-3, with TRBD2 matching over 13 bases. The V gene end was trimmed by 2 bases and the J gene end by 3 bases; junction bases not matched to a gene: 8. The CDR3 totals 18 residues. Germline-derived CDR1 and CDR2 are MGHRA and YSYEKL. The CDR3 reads CASSQWTSGRVRTDTQYF. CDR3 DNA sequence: TGCGCCAGCAGCCAATGGACTAGCGGGAGAGTTCGGACAGATACGCAGTATTTT.

CDR3 in DNA: TGTGCCAGCAGCTCTCTAGCGGGAGGCACAGATACGCAGTATTTT. Protein: CASSSLAGGTDTQYF. The chain couples TRBV11-2 to TRBJ2-3; 10 nucleotides agree with TRBD2. The CDR3 is 15 amino acids. The trim removed 4 bases at V and 1 base at J, leaving 2 bases unmatched. CDR1 and CDR2 (germline): SGHAT, FQNNGV.

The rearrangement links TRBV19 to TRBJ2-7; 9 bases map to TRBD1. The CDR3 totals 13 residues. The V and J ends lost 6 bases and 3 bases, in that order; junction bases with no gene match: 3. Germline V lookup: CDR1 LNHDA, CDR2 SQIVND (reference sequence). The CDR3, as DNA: TGTGCCAGTAGCCGGGACAGGGACTACGAGCAGTACTTC. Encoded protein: CASSRDRDYEQYF.

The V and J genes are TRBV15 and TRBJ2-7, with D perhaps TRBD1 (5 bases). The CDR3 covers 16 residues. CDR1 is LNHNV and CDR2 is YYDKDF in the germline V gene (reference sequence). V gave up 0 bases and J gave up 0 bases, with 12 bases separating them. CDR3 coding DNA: TGTGCCACCAGCAGAGAGGCGGACATGGGCTCCTACGAGCAGTACTTC. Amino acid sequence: CATSREADMGSYEQYF.

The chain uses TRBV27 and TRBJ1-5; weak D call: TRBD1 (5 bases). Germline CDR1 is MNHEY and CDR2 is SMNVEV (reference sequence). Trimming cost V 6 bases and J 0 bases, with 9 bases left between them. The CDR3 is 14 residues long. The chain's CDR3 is CASRGPGSNQPQHF. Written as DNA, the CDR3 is TGTGCCAGCAGGGGACCCGGTAGCAATCAGCCCCAGCATTTT.

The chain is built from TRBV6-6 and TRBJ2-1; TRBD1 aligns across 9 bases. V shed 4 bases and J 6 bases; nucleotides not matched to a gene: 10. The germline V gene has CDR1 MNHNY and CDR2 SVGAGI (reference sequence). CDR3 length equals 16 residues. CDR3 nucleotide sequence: TGTGCCAGCAGTTTCCCTGACAGGGGGTTAAGCAATGAGCAGTTCTTC. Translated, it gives CASSFPDRGLSNEQFF.

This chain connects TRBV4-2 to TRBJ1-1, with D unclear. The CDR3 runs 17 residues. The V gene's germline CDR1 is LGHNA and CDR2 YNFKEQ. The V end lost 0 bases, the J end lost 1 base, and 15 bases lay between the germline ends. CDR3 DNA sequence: TGTGCCAGCAGCCAAGATCGAGCGGGGTCCGAGAACACTGAAGCTTTCTTT. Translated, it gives CASSQDRAGSENTEAFF.

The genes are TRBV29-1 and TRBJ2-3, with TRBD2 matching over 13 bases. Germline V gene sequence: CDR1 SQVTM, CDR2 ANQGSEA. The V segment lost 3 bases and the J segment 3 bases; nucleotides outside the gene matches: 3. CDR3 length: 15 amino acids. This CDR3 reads CSVDPLAGGTDTQYF. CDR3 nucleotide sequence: TGCAGCGTTGACCCACTAGCGGGAGGGACAGATACGCAGTATTTT.

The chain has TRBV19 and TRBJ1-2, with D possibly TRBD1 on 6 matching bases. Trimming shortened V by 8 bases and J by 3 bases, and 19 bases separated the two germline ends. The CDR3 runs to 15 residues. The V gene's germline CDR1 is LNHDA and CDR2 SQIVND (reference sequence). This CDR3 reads CASLPAQGVHYGYTF. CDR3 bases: TGTGCCAGTTTACCCGCACAGGGTGTTCACTATGGCTACACCTTC.

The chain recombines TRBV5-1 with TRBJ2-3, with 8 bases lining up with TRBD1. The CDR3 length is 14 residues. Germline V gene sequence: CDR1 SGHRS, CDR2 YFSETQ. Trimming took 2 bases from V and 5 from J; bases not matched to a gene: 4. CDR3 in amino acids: CASSLGQGGDTQYF. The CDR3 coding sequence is TGCGCCAGCAGCTTAGGACAGGGCGGAGATACGCAGTATTTT.

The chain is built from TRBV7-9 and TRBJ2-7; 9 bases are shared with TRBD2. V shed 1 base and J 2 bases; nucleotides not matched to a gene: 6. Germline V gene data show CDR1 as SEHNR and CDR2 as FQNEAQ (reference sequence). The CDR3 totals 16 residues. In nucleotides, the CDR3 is TGTGCCAGCAGCTTAGGAAGTAGCGGGAGTCCCTACGAGCAGTACTTC. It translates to CASSLGSSGSPYEQYF.

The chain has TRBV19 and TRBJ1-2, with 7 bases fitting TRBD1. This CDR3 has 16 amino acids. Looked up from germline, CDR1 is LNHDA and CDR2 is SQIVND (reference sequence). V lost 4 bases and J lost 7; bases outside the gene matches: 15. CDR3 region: CASSNTGTAVIAGYTF. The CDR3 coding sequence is TGTGCCAGTAGTAACACCGGGACAGCCGTTATAGCTGGCTACACCTTC.

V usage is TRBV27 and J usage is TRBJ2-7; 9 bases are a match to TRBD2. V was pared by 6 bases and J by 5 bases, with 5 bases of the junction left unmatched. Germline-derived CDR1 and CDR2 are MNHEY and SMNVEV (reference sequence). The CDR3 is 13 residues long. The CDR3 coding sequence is TGTGCCAGCAGGCTAGCGGGATTCGACGAGCAGTACTTC. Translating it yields CASRLAGFDEQYF.

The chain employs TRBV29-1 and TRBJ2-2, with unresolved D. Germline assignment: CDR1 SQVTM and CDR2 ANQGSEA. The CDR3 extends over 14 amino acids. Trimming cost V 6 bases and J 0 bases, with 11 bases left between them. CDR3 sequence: CSVGYTANTGELFF. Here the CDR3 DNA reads TGCAGCGTGGGGTACACCGCGAACACCGGGGAGCTGTTTTTT.

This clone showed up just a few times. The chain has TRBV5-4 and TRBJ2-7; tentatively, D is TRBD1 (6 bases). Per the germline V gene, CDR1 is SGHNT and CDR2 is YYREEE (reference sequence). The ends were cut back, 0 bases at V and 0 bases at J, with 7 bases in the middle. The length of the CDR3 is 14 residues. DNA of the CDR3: TGTGCCAGCAGCTTGGGACAGGCCTCCTACGAGCAGTACTTC. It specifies CASSLGQASYEQYF. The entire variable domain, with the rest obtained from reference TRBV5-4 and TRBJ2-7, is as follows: ETGVTQSPTHLIKTRGQQVTLRCSSQSGHNTVSWYQQALGQGPQFIFQYYREEENGRGNFPPRFSGLQFPNYSSELNVNALELDDSALYLCASSLGQASYEQYFGPGTRLTVT.

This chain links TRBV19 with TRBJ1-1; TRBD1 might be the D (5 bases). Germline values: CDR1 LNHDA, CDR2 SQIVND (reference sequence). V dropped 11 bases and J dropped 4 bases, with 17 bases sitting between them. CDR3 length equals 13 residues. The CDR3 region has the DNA TGTGCCTCCCTAAGGGGAGGGGCCACTGAAGCTTTCTTT. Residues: CASLRGGATEAFF.

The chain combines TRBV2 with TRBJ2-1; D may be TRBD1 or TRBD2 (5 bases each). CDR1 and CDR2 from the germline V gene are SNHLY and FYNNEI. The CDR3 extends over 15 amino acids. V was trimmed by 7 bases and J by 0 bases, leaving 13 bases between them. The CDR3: CASKSGAGSYNEQFF. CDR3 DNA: TGTGCCAGCAAGTCCGGGGCAGGCTCCTACAATGAGCAGTTCTTC.

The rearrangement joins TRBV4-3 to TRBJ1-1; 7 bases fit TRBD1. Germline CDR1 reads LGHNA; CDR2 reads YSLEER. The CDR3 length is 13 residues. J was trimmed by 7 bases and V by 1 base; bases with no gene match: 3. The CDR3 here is CASSQADRSEAFF. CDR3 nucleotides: TGCGCCAGCAGCCAAGCGGACAGGAGTGAAGCTTTCTTT.

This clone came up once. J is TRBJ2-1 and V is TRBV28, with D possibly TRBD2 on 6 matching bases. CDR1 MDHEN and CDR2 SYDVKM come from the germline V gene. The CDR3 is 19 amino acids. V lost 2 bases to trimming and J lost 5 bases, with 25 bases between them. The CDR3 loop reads CASSLPPSTSSWGDNEQFF. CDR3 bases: TGTGCCAGCAGTTTACCTCCCAGCACGAGTTCCTGGGGGGACAATGAGCAGTTCTTC. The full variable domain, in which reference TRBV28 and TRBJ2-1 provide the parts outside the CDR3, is DVKVTQSSRYLVKRTGEKVFLECVQDMDHENMFWYRQDPGLGLRLIYFSYDVKMKEKGDIPEGYSVSREKKERFSLILESASTNQTSMYLCASSLPPSTSSWGDNEQFFGPGTRLTVL.

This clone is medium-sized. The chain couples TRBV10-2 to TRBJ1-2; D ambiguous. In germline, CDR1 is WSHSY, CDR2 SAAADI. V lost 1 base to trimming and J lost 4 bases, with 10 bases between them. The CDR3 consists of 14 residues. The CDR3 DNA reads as TGCGCCAGCAGTGAGTGGGAGGGAGGCTATGGCTACACCTTC. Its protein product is CASSEWEGGYGYTF.

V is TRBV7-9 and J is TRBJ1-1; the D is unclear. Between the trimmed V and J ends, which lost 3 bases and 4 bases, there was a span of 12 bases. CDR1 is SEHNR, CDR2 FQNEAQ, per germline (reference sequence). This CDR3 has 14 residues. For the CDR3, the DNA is TGTGCCAGCAGCTTTCCCCCGGCGGTCACTGAAGCTTTCTTT. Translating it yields CASSFPPAVTEAFF.

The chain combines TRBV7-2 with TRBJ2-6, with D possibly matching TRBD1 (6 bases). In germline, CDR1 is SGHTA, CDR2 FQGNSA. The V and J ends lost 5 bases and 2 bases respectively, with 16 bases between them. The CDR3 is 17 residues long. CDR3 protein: CASSPQGLGAGANVLTF. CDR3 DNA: TGTGCCAGCAGCCCCCAGGGGTTAGGGGCTGGGGCCAACGTCCTGACTTTC.

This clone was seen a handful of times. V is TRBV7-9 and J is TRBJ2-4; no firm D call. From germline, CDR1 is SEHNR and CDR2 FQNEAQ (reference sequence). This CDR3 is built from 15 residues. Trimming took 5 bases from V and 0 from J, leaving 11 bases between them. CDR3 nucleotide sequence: TGTGCCAGCAGCCCGCAGACAACAGCCAAAAACATTCAGTACTTC. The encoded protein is CASSPQTTAKNIQYF.